This T cell receptor (beta chain) was obtained from a study of T cell changes during pregnancy in multiple sclerosis. Clones were read by immunoSEQ multiplex PCR, and TCRdb kept only the in-frame ones, dropping some. The table lists around 43,000 clones, roughly 93% of them singletons. Per the germline V gene, CDR1 is SEHNR and CDR2 is FQNEAQ (reference sequence). The germline V and J ends were trimmed by 5 bases and 10 bases, with 18 bases remaining between them. The CDR3 runs 14 residues. The rearrangement links TRBV7-9 to TRBJ2-1; possible D gene TRBD2, 6 bases. The sequences come from CD4+ T cells from peripheral blood mononuclear cells, collected before pregnancy. This sequence originates from a female donor with multiple sclerosis, enrolled in a pregnancy study. The CDR3 bases are TGTGCCAGCAGCCTCTGGGATGGGGGGAACGAGCAGTTCTTC. It encodes CASSLWDGGNEQFF.